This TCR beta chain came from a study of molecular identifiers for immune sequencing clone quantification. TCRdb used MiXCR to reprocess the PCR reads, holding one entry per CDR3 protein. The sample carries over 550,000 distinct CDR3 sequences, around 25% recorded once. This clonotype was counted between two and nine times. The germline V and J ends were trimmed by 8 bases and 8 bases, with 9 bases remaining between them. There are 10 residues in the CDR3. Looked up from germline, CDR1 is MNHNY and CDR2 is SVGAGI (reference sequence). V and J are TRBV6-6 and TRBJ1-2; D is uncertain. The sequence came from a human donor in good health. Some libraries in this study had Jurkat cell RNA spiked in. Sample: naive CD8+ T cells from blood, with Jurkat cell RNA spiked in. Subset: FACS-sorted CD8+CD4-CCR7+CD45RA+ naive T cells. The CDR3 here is CASGNGGYTF. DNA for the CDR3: TGTGCCAGCGGTAATGGCGGCTACACCTTC.